This T cell receptor (beta chain) appears in the sequencing data of a study of cytotoxic CD8 clonotypes in ibrutinib-treated CLL. On this clone itself: Its antigen is unidentified.

This table comes from immunoSEQ multiplex PCR, and its TCRdb copy is limited to in-frame clones, with some not included. The profile shows roughly 49,000 clones, roughly 80% of them singletons. Study-wide points: Clonality measured at baseline exceeded age-matched healthy donors, tracking circulating CD8+ T-cell counts.

The CDR3 consists of 15 residues. Losses at the gene ends were 6 bases for V and 2 bases for J; bases not matched to a gene: 6. Germline assignment: CDR1 MNHEY and CDR2 SMNVEV (reference sequence). Sequenced material: PBMCs, taken after 24 months of ibrutinib treatment. This receptor was identified in a human donor with chronic lymphocytic leukemia. The chain combines TRBV27 with TRBJ2-2, with 7 bases aligning to TRBD1. The CDR3 sequence: CASRAGTANTGELFF. The CDR3 nucleotides read TGTGCCAGCAGAGCCGGGACAGCAAACACCGGGGAGCTGTTTTTT.